The T cell receptor beta chain under discussion was sequenced for a study of control samples from healthy donors and cancer patients. Germline CDR1 reads KGHSH; CDR2 reads LQKENI. This CDR3 comprises 16 residues. Trimming shortened V by 2 bases and J by 2 bases, and 15 bases separated the two germline ends. Profiled with immunoSEQ multiplex PCR; TCRdb holds only in-frame clones, not every one. The sample contains some 100,000 clones, around 89% of which appear only once. This clone was observed a single time. The J gene is TRBJ1-2, the V gene TRBV18, with D uncertain. This TCR derives from a woman aged 50 to 65 in good health. Specimen: blood. The CDR3 spells CASSPTVIGNNYGYTF. The CDR3 bases are TGTGCCAGCTCACCAACGGTTATCGGCAACAACTATGGCTACACCTTC.